Here is one T cell receptor (beta chain) with its context. This record comes from a study of shared T cell receptors in the human thymus. Clones were sequenced by immunoSEQ multiplex PCR, and TCRdb holds only the in-frame ones, with some missing. The table has 700,000 or so clones, approximately 83% seen once. This sample also belongs to another study, concerning human thymus T cells. As that report states: Corrective heart surgery yielded the resections from which the thymus tissue came. Thymic repertoires overlap heavily among unrelated individuals, related research has reported.

The sequenced material came from thymocytes. This TCR derives from a girl under three years old with a congenital heart defect.

In nucleotides, the CDR3 is TGTGCCAGCAGTCCGAATCCGACAGGGATCTATGGCTACACCTTC. This sequence encodes CASSPNPTGIYGYTF. The chain uses TRBV2 and TRBJ1-2; TRBD1 matches 7 bases. The V and J ends lost 5 bases and 4 bases, in that order; junction bases with no gene match: 10. CDR3 length: 15 residues. Germline CDR1 reads SNHLY; CDR2 reads FYNNEI.